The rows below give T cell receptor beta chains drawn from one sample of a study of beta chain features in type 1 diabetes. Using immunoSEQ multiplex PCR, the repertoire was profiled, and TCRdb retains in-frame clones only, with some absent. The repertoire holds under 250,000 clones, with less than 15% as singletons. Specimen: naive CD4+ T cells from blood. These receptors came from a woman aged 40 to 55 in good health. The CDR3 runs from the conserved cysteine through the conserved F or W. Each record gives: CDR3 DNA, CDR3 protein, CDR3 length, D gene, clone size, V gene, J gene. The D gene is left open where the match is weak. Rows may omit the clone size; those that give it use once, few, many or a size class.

CDR3 DNA: TGTGCCAGCAGCCCGACAGGGGGTCCCCACGATACGCAGTATTTT; CDR3 protein: CASSPTGGPHDTQYF; CDR3 length: 15; D gene: TRBD1; clone size: .; V gene: TRBV11-2; J gene: TRBJ2-3
CDR3 DNA: TGCGCCAGCAGCTTGGGACAGGCCGGGCTTCCTGGGGCCAACGTCCTGACTTTC; CDR3 protein: CASSLGQAGLPGANVLTF; CDR3 length: 18; D gene: .; clone size: few; V gene: TRBV5-1; J gene: TRBJ2-6
CDR3 DNA: TGTGCCAGCAGTGTCGATTACCGGGTCCTAAACTATGGCTACACCTTC; CDR3 protein: CASSVDYRVLNYGYTF; CDR3 length: 16; D gene: .; clone size: few; V gene: TRBV6-4; J gene: TRBJ1-2
CDR3 DNA: TGTGCCAGCAACCCAAGCTGGGGCCGAAACACTGAAGCTTTCTTT; CDR3 protein: CASNPSWGRNTEAFF; CDR3 length: 15; D gene: .; clone size: .; V gene: TRBV11-2; J gene: TRBJ1-1
CDR3 DNA: TGTGCCGCGACCCCCGGGACAAAGAACACCGGGGAGCTGTTTTTT; CDR3 protein: CAATPGTKNTGELFF; CDR3 length: 15; D gene: .; clone size: .; V gene: TRBV6-1; J gene: TRBJ2-2
CDR3 DNA: TGTGCCAGTAGTACTTACAGGGGATATTACAATGAGCAGTTCTTC; CDR3 protein: CASSTYRGYYNEQFF; CDR3 length: 15; D gene: TRBD1; clone size: .; V gene: TRBV19; J gene: TRBJ2-1
CDR3 DNA: TGCGCCAGCAGCCAAGGACAGTACAAGGTGGAAGCTTTCTTT; CDR3 protein: CASSQGQYKVEAFF; CDR3 length: 14; D gene: .; clone size: few; V gene: TRBV4-1; J gene: TRBJ1-1
CDR3 DNA: TGTGCCAGCAGCTACAGACTAGCGGGGGGAGATTTAATCTTAAGCTCCTACAATGAGCAGTTCTTC; CDR3 protein: CASSYRLAGGDLILSSYNEQFF; CDR3 length: 22; D gene: TRBD2; clone size: .; V gene: TRBV7-8; J gene: TRBJ2-1
CDR3 DNA: TGTGCCAGCGAGACAGGGGGCGACTATGGCTACACCTTC; CDR3 protein: CASETGGDYGYTF; CDR3 length: 13; D gene: TRBD1; clone size: few; V gene: TRBV6-1; J gene: TRBJ1-2
CDR3 DNA: TGTGCCAGCAGTGCCCAGGACAGGGCCGCTAACTATGGCTACACCTTC; CDR3 protein: CASSAQDRAANYGYTF; CDR3 length: 16; D gene: TRBD1; clone size: few; V gene: TRBV6-1; J gene: TRBJ1-2
CDR3 DNA: TGCGCCAGCAGCTTGGGGTTGGGACAAACCTACGAGCAGTACTTC; CDR3 protein: CASSLGLGQTYEQYF; CDR3 length: 15; D gene: .; clone size: .; V gene: TRBV5-1; J gene: TRBJ2-7
CDR3 DNA: TGTGCCAGCAGCGTAGGCGGGGGCCTCACAGATACGCAGTATTTT; CDR3 protein: CASSVGGGLTDTQYF; CDR3 length: 15; D gene: .; clone size: .; V gene: TRBV9; J gene: TRBJ2-3
CDR3 DNA: TGTGCCAGCAGCTCCTTTTACAGGGTTCCCTACGAGCAGTACTTC; CDR3 protein: CASSSFYRVPYEQYF; CDR3 length: 15; D gene: .; clone size: .; V gene: TRBV7-6; J gene: TRBJ2-7
CDR3 DNA: TGCAGTGCCGGTGGCTACACCTTC; CDR3 protein: CSAGGYTF; CDR3 length: 8; D gene: .; clone size: many; V gene: TRBV20-1; J gene: TRBJ1-2
CDR3 DNA: TGTGCCAGCAGCCAAGATCGGAGAAAGCCCCAGCATTTT; CDR3 protein: CASSQDRRKPQHF; CDR3 length: 13; D gene: .; clone size: .; V gene: TRBV4-2; J gene: TRBJ1-5
CDR3 DNA: TGTGCCATCAGTGTGGACAGGGGTTCACCCCTCCACTTT; CDR3 protein: CAISVDRGSPLHF; CDR3 length: 13; D gene: TRBD1; clone size: .; V gene: TRBV10-3; J gene: TRBJ1-6